These T cell receptor beta chains were read from a single sample in a study of tumor T cells in aggressive B-cell lymphoma. Profiling relied on immunoSEQ multiplex PCR, and the TCRdb table lists in-frame clones only, not all of them. The table records about 5,300 clones, roughly 87% of them present only once. Material for sequencing was tumor tissue. The receptors come from an adult with diffuse large B cell lymphoma. The conserved cysteine and the conserved F or W are not part of the CDR3 here. The order of the fields is J gene, V gene, CDR3 protein.

j_call: TRBJ2-1; v_call: TRBV20-1; cdr3_aa: SAGHIDEQF
j_call: TRBJ1-2; v_call: TRBV28; cdr3_aa: ASSTRGFGYT
j_call: TRBJ1-6; v_call: TRBV4-2; cdr3_aa: ASSQDRANSPLH
j_call: TRBJ1-1; v_call: TRBV18; cdr3_aa: ASSLTTGGNTEAF
j_call: TRBJ1-1; v_call: TRBV9; cdr3_aa: ASSVSWGGNTEAF
j_call: TRBJ2-5; v_call: TRBV2; cdr3_aa: ASSWGVGGQETQY
j_call: TRBJ1-1; v_call: TRBV6-4; cdr3_aa: ASSVSQGSALAF
j_call: TRBJ1-3; v_call: TRBV7-9; cdr3_aa: ASRGPGTGGNTIY
j_call: TRBJ1-5; v_call: TRBV28; cdr3_aa: ASSLVGTGLNQPQH
j_call: TRBJ1-2; v_call: TRBV6-1; cdr3_aa: ASSEAAGVNYGYT
j_call: TRBJ2-7; v_call: TRBV6-5; cdr3_aa: ASRPLGDTSYEQY
j_call: TRBJ2-5; v_call: TRBV6-5; cdr3_aa: ASSSLAGGLETQY
j_call: TRBJ1-4; v_call: TRBV2; cdr3_aa: ASRGGVTNEKLF
j_call: TRBJ1-5; v_call: TRBV29-1; cdr3_aa: SVSEQSNQPQH
j_call: TRBJ1-2; v_call: TRBV7-2; cdr3_aa: ASSSWTGINYGYT
j_call: TRBJ2-5; v_call: TRBV5-4; cdr3_aa: ASSVALKRAGD
j_call: TRBJ2-1; v_call: TRBV15; cdr3_aa: ATSRDNREHNEQF
j_call: TRBJ2-1; v_call: TRBV7-3; cdr3_aa: ASSSMGTVNNEQF
j_call: TRBJ2-1; v_call: TRBV15; cdr3_aa: ATREPGYNEQF
j_call: TRBJ2-3; v_call: TRBV7-3; cdr3_aa: ASSRLAVTDTQY
j_call: TRBJ2-5; v_call: TRBV4-1; cdr3_aa: ASSLDRDVLETQY
j_call: TRBJ1-2; v_call: TRBV29-1; cdr3_aa: SVFGLLDGYT
j_call: TRBJ1-6; v_call: TRBV19; cdr3_aa: ASGDRVYNSPLH
j_call: NA; v_call: TRBV5-4; cdr3_aa: ASSLVGAFEQY
j_call: TRBJ1-5; v_call: TRBV18; cdr3_aa: ASSPLSDQPQH
j_call: TRBJ2-1; v_call: TRBV9; cdr3_aa: ASSPGGRSSYNEQF
j_call: TRBJ1-1; v_call: TRBV11-3; cdr3_aa: ASSPYRETEAF
j_call: TRBJ2-5; v_call: TRBV5-1; cdr3_aa: ASSMEYKETQY
j_call: TRBJ2-7; v_call: TRBV7-9; cdr3_aa: ASSRGRGQYEQY
j_call: TRBJ1-4; v_call: TRBV4-1; cdr3_aa: ASSPQGIKEKLF
j_call: TRBJ2-2; v_call: TRBV5-1; cdr3_aa: ASSLLQGANTGELF
j_call: TRBJ2-3; v_call: TRBV19; cdr3_aa: ASSMAGHSTHTDTQY
j_call: TRBJ1-6; v_call: TRBV28; cdr3_aa: ASSPPDSYNSPLH
j_call: TRBJ2-5; v_call: TRBV28; cdr3_aa: ASSQVTPISAQY
j_call: TRBJ2-7; v_call: TRBV30; cdr3_aa: AWSVGVVQY
j_call: TRBJ2-1; v_call: TRBV18; cdr3_aa: ASSPPGARVGSYNEQF
j_call: TRBJ2-7; v_call: TRBV5-6; cdr3_aa: ASSLVSDEQY
j_call: TRBJ2-7; v_call: TRBV11-2; cdr3_aa: ASSDTTGREGWDEQY
j_call: TRBJ2-5; v_call: TRBV6-6; cdr3_aa: ASSSRTALETQY
j_call: TRBJ2-5; v_call: TRBV7-9; cdr3_aa: ASSLNLQGQQY
j_call: TRBJ2-5; v_call: TRBV7-2; cdr3_aa: ASSPALAGGPETQY
j_call: TRBJ2-1; v_call: TRBV2; cdr3_aa: TSKETSYYNEQF
j_call: TRBJ1-2; v_call: TRBV10-3; cdr3_aa: AISTGERNYGYT
j_call: TRBJ2-3; v_call: TRBV9; cdr3_aa: ASSVDSGRPTDTQY
j_call: NA; v_call: TRBV9; cdr3_aa: ASSVENEQY
j_call: TRBJ2-1; v_call: TRBV27; cdr3_aa: ASTGLADRGGNEQF
j_call: TRBJ2-7; v_call: TRBV7-3; cdr3_aa: ASSVDRGYEQY
j_call: TRBJ1-1; v_call: TRBV7-6; cdr3_aa: ASSLEDSLNTEAF
j_call: TRBJ2-7; v_call: TRBV6-1; cdr3_aa: ASSVYEQY
j_call: TRBJ2-3; v_call: TRBV5-4; cdr3_aa: ASSGTADTQY
j_call: TRBJ2-1; v_call: TRBV11-2; cdr3_aa: ASIPSPRNEQF
j_call: NA; v_call: TRBV11-2; cdr3_aa: ASRTGNYEQY
j_call: TRBJ2-7; v_call: TRBV11-2; cdr3_aa: ASMLIMAHEQY
j_call: TRBJ2-7; v_call: TRBV11-3; cdr3_aa: ASSPEGARSYEQY
j_call: TRBJ2-1; v_call: TRBV4-3; cdr3_aa: ASSQDGGGSSYNEQF